This is a list of T cell receptor beta chains from one sample in a study of CXCR3-negative and CXCR3-positive naive CD8 T cells. TCRdb re-called the 5' RACE reads; one entry per CDR3 protein, DNA not given. Listed are about 70,000 distinct CDR3 sequences; approximately 0.76% falls within the top ten. Sequenced input: naive CXCR3+ CD8+ T cells from blood. The source is a human donor in good health. Some clones in this sample may be carry-over from other donors' samples. Each CDR3 is given with its conserved first and last residue. Each record gives: CDR3 protein, J gene, V gene.

CASSSNDRGLWEETQYF | TRBJ2-5 | TRBV7-9
CSVEVGTPQKTDTQYF | TRBJ2-3 | TRBV29-1
CASSQDIRATDTQYF | TRBJ2-3 | TRBV3-1
CASSLGTSGANEQFF | TRBJ2-1 | TRBV6-2/TRBV6-3
CASSETTLAGGYTDTQYF | TRBJ2-3 | TRBV6-4
CASSVQGEATDTQYF | TRBJ2-3 | TRBV6-4
CASSSSVATNEKLFF | TRBJ1-4 | TRBV7-2
CASREWTGELFF | TRBJ2-2 | TRBV7-2
CASSLASGDSNQPQHF | TRBJ1-5 | TRBV7-9
CASFGEGQVLVGTGELFF | TRBJ2-2 | TRBV2
CASSQEDRGRGTEAFF | TRBJ1-1 | TRBV4-3
CASSSEGGADTQYF | TRBJ2-3 | TRBV5-1
CASSKAGGGLDDTQYF | TRBJ2-3 | TRBV21-1
CSVREGNYEQYF | TRBJ2-7 | TRBV29-1
CASSTYYEQYF | TRBJ2-7 | TRBV7-2
CASSPRERGPYNEQFF | TRBJ2-1 | TRBV7-2
CASSEGQYTSEQFF | TRBJ2-1 | TRBV10-1
CASSLLASGANVLTF | TRBJ2-6 | TRBV7-2
CASSTQRGVYTDTQYF | TRBJ2-3 | TRBV7-8
CASSSTGAGTYEQYF | TRBJ2-7 | TRBV7-9
CASSLSSAYEQYF | TRBJ2-7 | TRBV5-5
CASIRQGSGRANVLTF | TRBJ2-6 | TRBV6-1
CSVESLTRSGANVLTF | TRBJ2-6 | TRBV29-1
CASSRPTGASTNPYEQYF | TRBJ2-7 | TRBV4-2
CASRAGYEQFF | TRBJ2-1 | TRBV6-5
CASSSTQGSHKKLFF | TRBJ1-4 | TRBV7-9
CASSGIAGGPGELFF | TRBJ2-2 | TRBV11-2
CASSLNAGIGTEAFF | TRBJ1-1 | TRBV7-9
CSVLHDVQNTGELFF | TRBJ2-2 | TRBV29-1
CASSLVRAETLVETQYF | TRBJ2-5 | TRBV12-3/TRBV12-4
CSDFLDATYEQYF | TRBJ2-7 | TRBV20-1
CASSQDHGLLNTEAFF | TRBJ1-1 | TRBV4-3
CASTRDGPYEQYF | TRBJ2-7 | TRBV12-3/TRBV12-4
CASSLAPEGGEQYF | TRBJ2-7 | TRBV5-5
CAITKGSGELFF | TRBJ2-2 | TRBV27
CASRDQGAYEQFF | TRBJ2-1 | TRBV7-9
CATSRDSRPEQYF | TRBJ2-7 | TRBV15
CASTDSGGGDNEQFF | TRBJ2-1 | TRBV12-3/TRBV12-4
CSGVEDGLRGYTF | TRBJ1-2 | TRBV29-1
CASSLMDSNPFPSYEQYF | TRBJ2-7 | TRBV27
CASSFWGGDTEAFF | TRBJ1-1 | TRBV11-3
CASTGRGNQPQHF | TRBJ1-5 | TRBV7-2
CASSSGDSLYEQFF | TRBJ2-1 | TRBV6-2/TRBV6-3
CASSLVRVNTEAFF | TRBJ1-1 | TRBV12-3/TRBV12-4
CSVEYPGTDEKLFF | TRBJ1-4 | TRBV29-1
CASSDGGEDTQYF | TRBJ2-3 | TRBV6-4
CASSPSPAFYNEQFF | TRBJ2-1 | TRBV7-3
CASSVADRVFEAFF | TRBJ1-1 | TRBV9
CASSTGNRPYEQYF | TRBJ2-7 | TRBV21-1
CASSLSLQETQYF | TRBJ2-5 | TRBV7-9